These 17 T cell receptor beta chains were sequenced from one sample in a study of shared clonotypes between healthy human individuals. Profiled with immunoSEQ multiplex PCR; TCRdb holds only in-frame clones, not every one. The table records some 650,000 clones, approximately 97% of them present only once. The sample consisted of naive CD4+ T cells sorted from blood. Subset: CD45RA+ positively selected. These receptors were collected from a woman in her thirties in good health.

This sequence joins TRBV7-3 and TRBJ2-1; 8 bases align to TRBD2. This CDR3 spans 15 amino acids. The V and J ends lost 5 bases and 7 bases, in that order; junction bases with no gene match: 10. In germline, CDR1 is SGHTA, CDR2 FQGTGA. This CDR3 reads CASSLMPGLENEQFF. The CDR3 DNA follows: TGTGCCAGCAGCCTCATGCCGGGACTAGAGAATGAGCAGTTCTTC.

The chain recombines TRBV19 with TRBJ1-5, with a possible D match to TRBD1 (5 bases). V lost 2 bases and J 5 bases, leaving 13 bases between the germline ends. CDR1 is LNHDA and CDR2 is SQIVND in the germline V gene (reference sequence). This CDR3 contains 15 residues. The CDR3 region is CASSILRDDHQPQHF. The CDR3 DNA reads TGTGCCAGTAGTATACTCCGGGACGACCATCAGCCCCAGCATTTT.

The gene calls are TRBV7-3 and TRBJ2-1, with D tentatively TRBD2 (6 bases). The CDR3 is made up of 15 amino acids. Germline values: CDR1 SGHTA, CDR2 FQGTGA. V shed 1 base and J shed 5 bases, with 12 bases lying between them. CDR3 nucleotide sequence: TGTGCCAGCAGCTTAAGTTCCGGGGGACACAATGAGCAGTTCTTC. Translated: CASSLSSGGHNEQFF.

The CDR3 nucleotides read TGTGCCAGCAGTTGGGCGAACTATGGCTACACCTTC. Its translation is CASSWANYGYTF. The J gene is TRBJ1-2, the V gene TRBV28; D call uncertain. Germline assignment: CDR1 MDHEN and CDR2 SYDVKM. The CDR3 length is 12 residues. V was pared by 4 bases and J by 2 bases, with 5 bases between.

The rearrangement uses TRBV6-1 and TRBJ2-7; D might be TRBD1 (6 bases). The germline V and J ends were trimmed by 8 bases and 3 bases, with 20 bases remaining between them. CDR1 is MNHNS and CDR2 is SASEGT in the germline V gene. The CDR3 runs to 15 residues. CDR3: CASEGVQVRFYEQYF. The CDR3 DNA reads as TGTGCCAGCGAGGGGGTACAGGTGAGGTTCTACGAGCAGTACTTC.

The chain recombines TRBV19 with TRBJ2-6, with 7 bases identical to TRBD1. The CDR3 length is 18 residues. Unmatched junction bases numbered 8, after V lost 3 bases and J lost 0 bases. Germline assignment: CDR1 LNHDA and CDR2 SQIVND (reference sequence). The CDR3 nucleotides are TGTGCCAGTAGTATCTCGATGACAGGGACCTCTGGGGCCAACGTCCTGACTTTC. Its translation is CASSISMTGTSGANVLTF.

The chain has TRBV11-2 and TRBJ1-5; no firm D call. From germline, CDR1 is SGHAT and CDR2 FQNNGV. Between the trimmed V and J ends, which lost 3 bases and 3 bases, there was a span of 6 bases. CDR3 length: 13 amino acids. CDR3 nucleotides: TGTGCCAGCAGCTTCAGCCTCAATCAGCCCCAGCATTTT. It translates to CASSFSLNQPQHF.

The chain carries TRBV19 and TRBJ1-5; the match to TRBD1 covers 7 bases. This CDR3 has 16 residues. Germline V lookup: CDR1 LNHDA, CDR2 SQIVND (reference sequence). J was trimmed by 3 bases and V by 5 bases; bases with no gene match: 10. CDR3 amino acids: CASSLPGTANNQPQHF. CDR3 bases: TGTGCCAGTAGTTTACCCGGGACAGCGAACAATCAGCCCCAGCATTTT.

The rearrangement uses TRBV7-9 and TRBJ2-5; D possibly corresponds to TRBD2 (6 bases). V was clipped by 4 bases and J by 5 bases, with 14 bases between them. Germline lookup yields CDR1 SEHNR and CDR2 FQNEAQ (reference sequence). The CDR3 length is 14 residues. This CDR3 reads CASSWLGGHETQYF. The CDR3 nucleotides are TGTGCCAGCAGCTGGCTCGGGGGTCACGAGACCCAGTACTTC.

V usage is TRBV19 and J usage is TRBJ1-1; TRBD1 matches 8 bases. From germline, CDR1 is LNHDA and CDR2 SQIVND (reference sequence). CDR3 length: 14 residues. Trimming at V came to 3 bases and at J to 2 bases, leaving 2 bases not matched to a gene. CDR3 coding DNA: TGTGCCAGTAGTATGGGACAGGAAAACACTGAAGCTTTCTTT. Its protein product is CASSMGQENTEAFF.

This clone was seen only once. V gene TRBV7-6 combines with J gene TRBJ2-7; 7 bases fit TRBD1. Per germline, CDR1 SGHVS and CDR2 FNYEAQ. V trimming: 5 bases; J trimming: 2 bases; junction bases outside the gene matches: 9. The CDR3 extends over 15 amino acids. The CDR3 loop is CASSNRPGGTYEQYF. The CDR3 DNA sequence: TGTGCCAGCAGCAACCGGCCAGGGGGAACCTACGAGCAGTACTTC.

This chain joins TRBV14 and TRBJ2-1; D is undetermined. Trimming pared 1 base from V and 6 bases from J, leaving 13 bases between. The CDR3 is made up of 15 amino acids. The germline gives CDR1 SGHDN, CDR2 FVKESK. The CDR3 nucleotides read TGTGCCAGCAGCCAAGTCGGCGACTTCCCCAATGAGCAGTTCTTC. The encoded protein is CASSQVGDFPNEQFF.

The chain combines TRBV28 with TRBJ1-2; D is undetermined. Germline V gives CDR1 MDHEN, CDR2 SYDVKM. V was shortened by 6 bases and J by 0 bases, with 14 bases between the two germline ends. The CDR3 loop spans 15 amino acids. In nucleotides, the CDR3 is TGTGCCAGCAGCTGGGAACTCAACTCTAACTATGGCTACACCTTC. This sequence encodes CASSWELNSNYGYTF.

V usage is TRBV7-9 and J usage is TRBJ2-1; the D gene could be TRBD1 or TRBD2 (5 bases each). The CDR3 is 13 residues long. The germline gives CDR1 SEHNR, CDR2 FQNEAQ (reference sequence). V lost 5 bases to trimming and J lost 12 bases, with 17 bases between them. The CDR3, as DNA: TGTGCCAGCAGCCCGACGACCTTGGGGGTGCAGTTCTTC. Its translation: CASSPTTLGVQFF. The full variable domain, completed using reference TRBV7-9 and TRBJ2-1, is DTGVSQNPRHKITKRGQNVTFRCDPISEHNRLYWYRQTLGQGPEFLTYFQNEAQLEKSRLLSDRFSAERPKGSFSTLEIQRTEQGDSAMYLCASSPTTLGVQFFGPGTRLTVL.

This clone was observed once. J is TRBJ1-2 and V is TRBV28; D is unclear. This CDR3 spans 13 amino acids. Trimming took off 2 bases at V and 4 bases at J, with 8 bases between the two ends. Germline assignment: CDR1 MDHEN and CDR2 SYDVKM. CDR3 coding DNA: TGTGCCAGCAGTTTAGCAGTACTCTATGGCTACACCTTC. It is translated as CASSLAVLYGYTF.

The rearrangement uses TRBV7-3 and TRBJ2-3, with 12 bases aligning to TRBD2. CDR3 size: 16 residues. Unmatched junction bases numbered 3, after V lost 2 bases and J lost 3 bases. Germline V CDR1 and CDR2: SGHTA, FQGTGA. CDR3 DNA sequence: TGTGCCAGCAGCTTAGGGGGACTAGCGGGTACAGATACGCAGTATTTT. Translation gives CASSLGGLAGTDTQYF. Combining the CDR3 with reference TRBV7-3 and TRBJ2-3 gives the whole variable domain GAGVSQTPSNKVTEKGKYVELRCDPISGHTALYWYRQSLGQGPEFLIYFQGTGAADDSGLPNDRFFAVRPEGSVSTLKIQRTERGDSAVYLCASSLGGLAGTDTQYFGPGTRLTVL.

This sequence joins TRBV27 and TRBJ2-5; the match to TRBD2 covers 10 bases. This CDR3 spans 15 amino acids. CDR1 and CDR2 from the germline V gene are MNHEY and SMNVEV (reference sequence). V trimming: 6 bases; J trimming: 3 bases; junction bases outside the gene matches: 7. The CDR3 coding sequence is TGTGCCAGCAGCCGAGCGGGAGGGCCGGAAGAGACCCAGTACTTC. It yields the protein CASSRAGGPEETQYF.